This entry concerns a single T cell receptor (beta chain). Its antigen is as yet unknown. The sample belongs to a study of Tregs in tolerant kidney transplant recipients. V was pared by 5 bases and J by 4 bases, with 14 bases between. Germline CDR1 is MNHEY and CDR2 is SMNVEV (reference sequence). This CDR3 is 14 amino acids long. Unstimulated Tregs (CD4+CD25+CD127-) and CD4+CD25- non-Tregs were sorted from PBMCs. Study-wide results and caveats: In tolerant patients, donor-specific Tregs outgrew total Tregs, suggesting antigen-driven expansion. This study did not directly address biological reproducibility. Findings come from small patient numbers and require larger validation.

Assay: immunoSEQ multiplex PCR; the TCRdb copy retains only in-frame clones and omits some. This table has around 70,000 clones, 92% appearing once. The sequence derives from a human donor who received a combined kidney and bone marrow transplant. This specimen consisted of CD8+ T cells from blood, obtained before the transplant. The chain has TRBV27 and TRBJ1-2; D perhaps matches TRBD1 (5 bases). The CDR3 bases are TGTGCCAGCAGTCCCTCCAGGGCTTCCTATGGCTACACCTTC. Amino acids: CASSPSRASYGYTF.